This T cell receptor (beta chain) appears in the sequencing data of a study of T cells in localized non-small cell lung cancer. Study observations and caveats: Those with higher blood T cell density had longer overall survival. In adjacent lung, a median roughly 57 of the top 100 tumor clones were found. Heterogeneity remains possible because sequencing was limited to only one tumor region.

This clone was observed a few times. Its antigen is not identified. The V gene's germline CDR1 is LNHDA and CDR2 SQIVND (reference sequence). Trimming removed 3 bases at V and 3 bases at J, with 3 bases between. This CDR3 is 12 amino acids long. TCRdb's table, derived via immunoSEQ multiplex PCR, lists solely in-frame clones and lacks some. The repertoire holds tens of thousands of clones, with around 82% as singletons. The receptor was isolated from a female donor over 55 with stage I lung adenocarcinoma. The sequenced sample was peripheral blood, obtained before any cancer treatment. The chain carries TRBV19 and TRBJ1-5; the D is unclear. Here the CDR3 reads CASSILNQPQHF. For the CDR3, the DNA is TGTGCCAGTAGTATCCTCAATCAGCCCCAGCATTTT.